The sequence of this T cell receptor beta chain was determined in a study of neurological immune-mediated disorders. Trimming left V 0 bases short and J 3 bases short, with 0 bases between. The CDR3 consists of 13 residues. Looked up from germline, CDR1 is SGHTA and CDR2 is FQGTGA. This clonotype has ten or more counts. One entry per CDR3 protein results from TCRdb running MiXCR on the 5' RACE reads. Found here are fewer than 65,000 distinct CDR3 sequences, approximately 10% of them singletons; the top ten hold about 5.7%. Material: PBMCs. This chain connects TRBV7-3 to TRBJ2-6; the D is unclear. This receptor was identified in a man aged 70 or older with HTLV-1-associated myelopathy (HAM/TSP). CDR3 DNA: TGTGCCAGCAGCTTAACTGGGGCCAACGTCCTGACTTTC. This sequence encodes CASSLTGANVLTF.